This T cell receptor beta chain was identified in a study of T cells in Graves' hyperthyroidism and ophthalmopathy. Authors of the study amplified TCR beta CDR3 regions from RNA transcripts. The primer set for the first-round RT-PCR of the TCR CDR3 was HTBI. TCRdb re-called the multiplex PCR reads with MiXCR, one entry per CDR3 protein. Here the sample spans nearly 600,000 distinct CDR3 sequences, about 15% being singletons. Cells are PBMCs isolated from over 7.5 ml of fresh blood. This clonotype was counted at least ten times. Antigen unknown. Overall study results and limits: Clonotypes that were expanded in thyroid above 0.001 mostly appeared in blood too.

This TCR came from a woman in her twenties or thirties with Graves' hyperthyroidism that later progressed to Graves' ophthalmopathy. Material: blood.

The CDR3 DNA is TGTGCCAGCAACACCATTTCGGGACACCTTGAAGCTTTCTTT. Protein: CASNTISGHLEAFF. This chain links TRBV2 with TRBJ1-1; TRBD1 might be the D (6 bases). The germline V gene encodes CDR1 SNHLY and CDR2 FYNNEI. The CDR3 has 14 amino acids. Trimming removed 7 bases at V and 7 bases at J, with 19 bases between.